This entry describes one T cell receptor (beta chain). The antigen is unknown. Just one base apart from a much larger clone, this may be a read error. The source of the sample is a study of metastatic and nonmetastatic thyroid tumors. Whole-study context: Repertoire comparison spanned blood and tumor or nodule tissue of malignant and benign thyroid patients.

Methods used by the authors: To classify distant metastasis in papillary thyroid cancer, a model was built from CDR3 differences across clinicopathological groups. TCRdb recomputed clones from the PCR reads via MiXCR. These V and J calls are TCRdb output, not the study's own analysis. Counted here are around 30,000 clones, more than 20% occurring once; the ten biggest clones make up 2.4%. Germline CDR1 SGDLS, CDR2 YYNGEE. The CDR3 length is 13 residues. Patients underwent thyroid surgery, and none had received any treatment before it. Study-level findings and limits: Malignant thyroid tumors reportedly had TCR beta diversity that was significantly higher than in benign nodules, in blood and tumor.

The clonotype originates from a female donor with papillary thyroid cancer or a benign thyroid nodule (not recorded which). Some clones in this sample may be carry-over from other donors' samples. The sequenced material came from blood. The V gene is TRBV9, the J gene TRBJ2-7; D remains unclear. The DNA matches TRBJ2-5 better at its end, which makes the J call doubtful. The CDR3 reads CASIDSNLETQYF. In DNA form, the CDR3 reads TGTGCCAGCATCGATTCTAACCTGGAGACCCAGTACTTC.